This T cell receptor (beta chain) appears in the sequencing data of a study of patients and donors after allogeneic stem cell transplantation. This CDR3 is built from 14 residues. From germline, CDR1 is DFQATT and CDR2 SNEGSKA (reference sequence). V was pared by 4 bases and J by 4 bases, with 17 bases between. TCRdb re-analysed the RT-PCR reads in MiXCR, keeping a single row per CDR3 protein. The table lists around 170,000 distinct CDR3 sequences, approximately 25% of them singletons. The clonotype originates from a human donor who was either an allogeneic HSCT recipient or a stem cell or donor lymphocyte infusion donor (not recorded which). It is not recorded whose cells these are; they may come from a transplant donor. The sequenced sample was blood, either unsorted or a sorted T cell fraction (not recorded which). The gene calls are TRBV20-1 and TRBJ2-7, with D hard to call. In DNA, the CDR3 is TGCAGTGCTATCTGGGCCAAGGACCCATACGAGCAGTACTTC. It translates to CSAIWAKDPYEQYF.